The T cell receptor (beta chain) described here comes from a study of T cell responses to AZD1222 COVID-19 vaccine. Study at large: Second-dose intervals near 4 or 12 weeks were combined. Study observations and caveats: Donor demographics were predominantly white British with a female majority; clonal diversity may be underestimated. Spike-specific TCR breadth and depth went up after people got two AZD1222 doses.

Germline loops: CDR1 SGHTA, CDR2 FQGNSA. The CDR3 sequence is 15 residues long. Trimming took 4 bases from V and 13 from J; bases not matched to a gene: 13. TCRdb's table, derived via immunoSEQ multiplex PCR, lists solely in-frame clones and lacks some. The sample comprises under 150,000 clones, around 87% of which are singletons, and over 3% rests with the top ten. As to this clone: Its antigen is still unknown.

This rearrangement joins TRBV7-2 to TRBJ1-6; 7 bases fit TRBD1. The sequences come from peripheral blood, collected on day 0 of AZD1222 vaccination. This receptor was identified in an adult in good health. As DNA, the CDR3 is TGTGCCAGCAGCTCACCACAGGGGATGTTGTGGCCCCTCCACTTT. It encodes CASSSPQGMLWPLHF.